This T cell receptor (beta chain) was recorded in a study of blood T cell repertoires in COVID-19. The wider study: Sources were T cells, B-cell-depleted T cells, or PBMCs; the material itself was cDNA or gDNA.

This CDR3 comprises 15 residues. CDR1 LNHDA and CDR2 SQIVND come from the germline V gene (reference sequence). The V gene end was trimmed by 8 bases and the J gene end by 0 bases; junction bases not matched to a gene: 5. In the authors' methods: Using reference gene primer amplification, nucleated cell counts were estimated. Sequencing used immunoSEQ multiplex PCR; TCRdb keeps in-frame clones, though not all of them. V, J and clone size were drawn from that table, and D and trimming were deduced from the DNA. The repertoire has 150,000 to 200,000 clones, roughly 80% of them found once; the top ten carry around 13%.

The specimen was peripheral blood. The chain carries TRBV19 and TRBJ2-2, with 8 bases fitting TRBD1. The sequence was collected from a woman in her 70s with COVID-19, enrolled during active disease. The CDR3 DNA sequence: TGTGCCAGTCGGAGGGGACAGGCGAACACCGGGGAGCTGTTTTTT. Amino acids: CASRRGQANTGELFF.